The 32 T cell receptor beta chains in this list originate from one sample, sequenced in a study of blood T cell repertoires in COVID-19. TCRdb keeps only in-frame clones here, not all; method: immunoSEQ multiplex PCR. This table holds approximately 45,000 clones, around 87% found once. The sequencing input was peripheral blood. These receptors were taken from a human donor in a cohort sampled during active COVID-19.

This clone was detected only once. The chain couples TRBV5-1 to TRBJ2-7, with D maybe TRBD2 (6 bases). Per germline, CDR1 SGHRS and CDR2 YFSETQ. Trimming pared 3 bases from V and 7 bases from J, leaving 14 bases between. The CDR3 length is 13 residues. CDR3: CASSYKTAGEQYF. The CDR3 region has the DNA TGCGCCAGCAGCTATAAGACTGCGGGGGAGCAGTACTTC. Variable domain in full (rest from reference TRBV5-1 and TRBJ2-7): KAGVTQTPRYLIKTRGQQVTLSCSPISGHRSVSWYQQTPGQGLQFLFEYFSETQRNKGNFPGRFSGRQFSNSRSEMNVSTLELGDSALYLCASSYKTAGEQYFGPGTRLTVT.

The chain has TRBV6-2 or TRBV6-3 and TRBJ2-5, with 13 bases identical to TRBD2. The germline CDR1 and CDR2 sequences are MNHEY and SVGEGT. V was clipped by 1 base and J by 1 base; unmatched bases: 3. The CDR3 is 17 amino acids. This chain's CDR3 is CASSYLGLAGTQETQYF. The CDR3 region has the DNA TGTGCCAGCAGTTACTTGGGACTAGCGGGAACCCAAGAGACCCAGTACTTC.

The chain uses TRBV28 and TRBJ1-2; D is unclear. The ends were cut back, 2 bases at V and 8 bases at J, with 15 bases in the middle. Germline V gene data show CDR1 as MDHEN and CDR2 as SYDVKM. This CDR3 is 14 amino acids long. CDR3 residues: CASSLISQFSGYTF. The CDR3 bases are TGTGCCAGCAGTTTAATATCCCAGTTCTCGGGCTACACCTTC.

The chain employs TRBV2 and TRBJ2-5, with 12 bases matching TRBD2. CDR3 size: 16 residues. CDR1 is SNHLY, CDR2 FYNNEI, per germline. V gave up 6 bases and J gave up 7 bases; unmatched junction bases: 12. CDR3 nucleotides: TGTGCCAGCAGCCATCCTCTAGCGGGAGGGCCAGTGACCCAGTACTTC. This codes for CASSHPLAGGPVTQYF.

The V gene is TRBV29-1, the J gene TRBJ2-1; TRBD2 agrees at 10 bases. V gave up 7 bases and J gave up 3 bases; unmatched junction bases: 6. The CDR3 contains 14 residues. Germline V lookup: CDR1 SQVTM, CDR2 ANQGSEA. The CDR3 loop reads CSARLAGVYNEQFF. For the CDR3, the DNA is TGCAGCGCCCGCCTAGCGGGAGTCTACAATGAGCAGTTCTTC.

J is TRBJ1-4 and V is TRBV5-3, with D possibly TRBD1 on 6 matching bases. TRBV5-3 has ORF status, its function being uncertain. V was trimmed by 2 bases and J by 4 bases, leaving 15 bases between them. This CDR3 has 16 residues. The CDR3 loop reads CARSFSPDSNNEKLFF. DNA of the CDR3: TGTGCCAGAAGCTTTTCGCCGGACAGCAATAATGAAAAACTGTTTTTT.

CDR3 sequence: CATSRDLTDPYEQYF. CDR3 DNA sequence: TGTGCCACCAGCAGAGATCTTACAGACCCCTACGAGCAGTACTTC. This rearrangement joins TRBV15 to TRBJ2-7; D is ambiguous. The V end lost 0 bases, the J end lost 2 bases, and 11 bases lay between the germline ends. The CDR3 loop spans 15 amino acids. Looked up from germline, CDR1 is LNHNV and CDR2 is YYDKDF (reference sequence).

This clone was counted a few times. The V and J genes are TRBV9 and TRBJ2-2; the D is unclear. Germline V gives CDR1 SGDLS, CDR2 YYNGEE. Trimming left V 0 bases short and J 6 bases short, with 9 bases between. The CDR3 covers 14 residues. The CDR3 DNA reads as TGTGCCAGCAGCGTAGTCAGTGGAGCCGGGGAGCTGTTTTTT. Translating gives CASSVVSGAGELFF.

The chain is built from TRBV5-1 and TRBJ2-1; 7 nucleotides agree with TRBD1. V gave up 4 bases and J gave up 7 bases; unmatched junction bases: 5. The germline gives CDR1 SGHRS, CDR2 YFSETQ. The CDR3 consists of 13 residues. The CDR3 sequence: CASSLTGRNEQFF. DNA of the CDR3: TGCGCCAGCAGCCTGACAGGGCGGAATGAGCAGTTCTTC.

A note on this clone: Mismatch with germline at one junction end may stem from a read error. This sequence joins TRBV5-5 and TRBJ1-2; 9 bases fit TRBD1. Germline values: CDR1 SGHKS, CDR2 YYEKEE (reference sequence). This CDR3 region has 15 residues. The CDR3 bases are TGTGCCAGCAGTAGAGTCGGACAGGGGAACTCTGGCTACACCTTC. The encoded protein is CASSRVGQGNSGYTF.

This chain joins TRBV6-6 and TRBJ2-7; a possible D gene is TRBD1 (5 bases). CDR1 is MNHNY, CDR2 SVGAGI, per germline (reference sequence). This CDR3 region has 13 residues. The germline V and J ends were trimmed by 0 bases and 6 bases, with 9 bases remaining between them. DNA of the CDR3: TGTGCCAGCAGTTACTCCAGGGTGACCGAGCAGTACTTC. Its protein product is CASSYSRVTEQYF.

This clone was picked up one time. CDR3 sequence: CASSFKGGTEAFF. The CDR3 coding sequence is TGTGCCAGCAGCTTTAAAGGGGGCACTGAAGCTTTCTTT. The chain joins TRBV7-2 to TRBJ1-1, with D maybe TRBD1 (6 bases). This CDR3 contains 13 residues. Germline V lookup: CDR1 SGHTA, CDR2 FQGNSA. The germline V and J ends were trimmed by 3 bases and 4 bases, with 9 bases remaining between them.

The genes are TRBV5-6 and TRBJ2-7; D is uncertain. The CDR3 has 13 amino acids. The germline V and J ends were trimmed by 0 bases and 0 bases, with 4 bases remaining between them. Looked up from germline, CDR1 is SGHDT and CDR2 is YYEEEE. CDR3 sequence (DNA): TGTGCCAGCAGCTTGGCCCACTCCTACGAGCAGTACTTC. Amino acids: CASSLAHSYEQYF.

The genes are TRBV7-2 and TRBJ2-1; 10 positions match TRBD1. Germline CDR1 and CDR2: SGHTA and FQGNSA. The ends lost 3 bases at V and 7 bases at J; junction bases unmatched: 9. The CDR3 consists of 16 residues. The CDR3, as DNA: TGTGCCAGCAGCTTGGCCGGGACAGGGGTCGGAAATGAGCAGTTCTTC. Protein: CASSLAGTGVGNEQFF.

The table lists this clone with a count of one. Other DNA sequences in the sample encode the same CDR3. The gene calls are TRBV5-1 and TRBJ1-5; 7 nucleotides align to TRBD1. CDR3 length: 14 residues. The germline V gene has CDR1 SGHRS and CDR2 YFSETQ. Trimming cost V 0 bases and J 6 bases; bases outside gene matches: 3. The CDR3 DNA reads TGCGCCAGCAGCTTGGACAGGGGAGGTCAGCCCCAGCATTTT. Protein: CASSLDRGGQPQHF.

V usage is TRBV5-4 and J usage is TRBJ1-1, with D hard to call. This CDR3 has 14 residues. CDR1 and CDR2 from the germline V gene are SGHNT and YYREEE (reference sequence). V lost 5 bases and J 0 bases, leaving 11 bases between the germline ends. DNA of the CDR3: TGTGCCAGCAGACCTGTGGACTTGAACACTGAAGCTTTCTTT. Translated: CASRPVDLNTEAFF. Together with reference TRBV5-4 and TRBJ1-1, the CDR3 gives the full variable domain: ETGVTQSPTHLIKTRGQQVTLRCSSQSGHNTVSWYQQALGQGPQFIFQYYREEENGRGNFPPRFSGLQFPNYSSELNVNALELDDSALYLCASRPVDLNTEAFFGQGTRLTVV.

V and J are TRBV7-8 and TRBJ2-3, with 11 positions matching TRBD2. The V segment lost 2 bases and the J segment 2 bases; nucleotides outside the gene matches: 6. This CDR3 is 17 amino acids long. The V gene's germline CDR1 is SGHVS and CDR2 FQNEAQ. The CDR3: CASSLPWTSGPTDTQYF. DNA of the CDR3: TGTGCCAGCAGCTTACCTTGGACTAGCGGGCCCACAGATACGCAGTATTTT. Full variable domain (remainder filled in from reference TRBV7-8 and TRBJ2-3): GAGVSQSPRYKVAKRGQDVALRCDPISGHVSLFWYQQALGQGPEFLTYFQNEAQLDKSGLPSDRFFAERPEGSVSTLKIQRTQQEDSAVYLCASSLPWTSGPTDTQYFGPGTRLTVL.

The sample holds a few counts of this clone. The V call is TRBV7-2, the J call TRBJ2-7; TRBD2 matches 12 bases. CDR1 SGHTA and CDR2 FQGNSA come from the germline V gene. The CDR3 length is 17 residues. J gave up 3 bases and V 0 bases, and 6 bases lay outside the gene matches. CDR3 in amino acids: CASSLASGLAGFYEQYF. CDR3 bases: TGTGCCAGCAGCTTAGCCAGTGGACTAGCGGGGTTCTACGAGCAGTACTTC.

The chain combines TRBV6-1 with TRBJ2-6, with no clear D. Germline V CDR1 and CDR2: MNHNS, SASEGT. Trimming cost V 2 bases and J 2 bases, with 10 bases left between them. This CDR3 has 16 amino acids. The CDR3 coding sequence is TGTGCCAGCAGTGAATATGGAACAGCTGGGGCCAACGTCCTGACTTTC. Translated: CASSEYGTAGANVLTF.

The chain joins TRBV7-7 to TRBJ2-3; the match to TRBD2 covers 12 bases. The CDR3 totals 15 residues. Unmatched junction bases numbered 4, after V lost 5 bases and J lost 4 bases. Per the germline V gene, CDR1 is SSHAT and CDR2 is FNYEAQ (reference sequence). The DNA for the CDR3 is TGTGCCAGCAGCCAGACTAGCGGGAGAGCAGATACGCAGTATTTT. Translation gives CASSQTSGRADTQYF.

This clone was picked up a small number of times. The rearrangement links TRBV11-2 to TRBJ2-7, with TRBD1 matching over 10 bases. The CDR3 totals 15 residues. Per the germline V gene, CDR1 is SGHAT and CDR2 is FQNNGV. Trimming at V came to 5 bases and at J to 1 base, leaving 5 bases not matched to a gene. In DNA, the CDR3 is TGTGCCAGCAGCCGGGGACAGGGGACATCCTACGAGCAGTACTTC. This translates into CASSRGQGTSYEQYF.

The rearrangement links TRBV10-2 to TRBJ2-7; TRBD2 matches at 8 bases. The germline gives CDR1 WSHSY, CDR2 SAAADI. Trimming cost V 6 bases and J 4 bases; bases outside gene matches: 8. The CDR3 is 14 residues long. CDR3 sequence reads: CASRSTSERYEQYF. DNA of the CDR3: TGCGCCAGCAGATCGACTAGCGAAAGATACGAGCAGTACTTC.

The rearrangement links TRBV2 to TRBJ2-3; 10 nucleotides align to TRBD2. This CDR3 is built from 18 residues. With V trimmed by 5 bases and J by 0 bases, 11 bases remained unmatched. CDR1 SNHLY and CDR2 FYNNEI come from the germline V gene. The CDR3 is CASSPSGLASSSTDTQYF. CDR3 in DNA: TGTGCCAGCAGTCCGTCGGGACTAGCGTCATCTAGCACAGATACGCAGTATTTT.

CDR3 nucleotide sequence: TGTGCCAGCAGCCGGGACAGGGGATACAATCAGCCCCAGCATTTT. Encoded protein: CASSRDRGYNQPQHF. The rearrangement joins TRBV7-2 to TRBJ1-5; the match to TRBD1 covers 10 bases. CDR1 is SGHTA, CDR2 FQGNSA, per germline. V was pared by 5 bases and J by 3 bases, with 4 bases of the junction left unmatched. This CDR3 is built from 15 residues.

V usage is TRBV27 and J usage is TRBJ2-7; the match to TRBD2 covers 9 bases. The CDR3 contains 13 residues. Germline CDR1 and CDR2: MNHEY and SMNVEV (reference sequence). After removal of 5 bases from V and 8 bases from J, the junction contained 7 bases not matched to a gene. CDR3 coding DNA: TGTGCCAGCAGTCTTGCGGGAGGGCCCCAGCAGTACTTC. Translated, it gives CASSLAGGPQQYF.

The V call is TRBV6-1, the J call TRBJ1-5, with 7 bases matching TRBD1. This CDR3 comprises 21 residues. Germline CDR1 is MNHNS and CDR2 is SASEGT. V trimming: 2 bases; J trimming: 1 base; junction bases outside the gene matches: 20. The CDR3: CASSERGFAGGIKMSNQPQHF. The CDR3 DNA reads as TGTGCCAGCAGTGAAAGAGGGTTCGCAGGGGGAATAAAGATGAGCAATCAGCCCCAGCATTTT.

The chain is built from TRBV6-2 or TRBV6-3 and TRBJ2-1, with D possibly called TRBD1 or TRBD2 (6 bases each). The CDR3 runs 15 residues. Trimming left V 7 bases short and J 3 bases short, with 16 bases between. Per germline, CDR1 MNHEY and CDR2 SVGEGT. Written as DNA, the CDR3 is TGTGCCAGCACCCCGGGGGTCAGGGGCTACAATGAGCAGTTCTTC. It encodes CASTPGVRGYNEQFF.

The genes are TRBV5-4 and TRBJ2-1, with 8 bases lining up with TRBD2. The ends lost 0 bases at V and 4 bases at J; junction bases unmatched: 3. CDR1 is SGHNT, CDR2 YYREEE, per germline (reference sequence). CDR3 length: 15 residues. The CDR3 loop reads CASSLVGLDYNEQFF. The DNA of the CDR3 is TGTGCCAGCAGCTTGGTGGGACTAGATTACAATGAGCAGTTCTTC.

The CDR3 sequence: CASSQGASGIEQYF. The CDR3 DNA is TGTGCCAGCAGCCAAGGGGCTAGCGGGATTGAGCAGTACTTC. The rearrangement links TRBV3-1 (or the pseudogene TRBV3-2) to TRBJ2-7; 9 nucleotides align to TRBD2. V lost 1 base to trimming and J lost 7 bases; unmatched junction nucleotides: 5. The CDR3 sequence is 14 residues long. The germline gives CDR1 LGHDT, CDR2 YNNKEL (reference sequence).

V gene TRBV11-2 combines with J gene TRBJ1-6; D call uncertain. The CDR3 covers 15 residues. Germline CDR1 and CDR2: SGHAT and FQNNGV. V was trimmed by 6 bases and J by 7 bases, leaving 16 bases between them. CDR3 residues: CASRGVTKVNSPLHF. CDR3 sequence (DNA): TGTGCCAGCAGGGGAGTGACAAAGGTGAATTCACCCCTCCACTTT.

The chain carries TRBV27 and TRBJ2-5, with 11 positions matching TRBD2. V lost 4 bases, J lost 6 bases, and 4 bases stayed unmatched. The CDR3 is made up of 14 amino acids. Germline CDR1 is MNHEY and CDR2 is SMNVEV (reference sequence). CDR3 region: CASSSTSGRQTQYF. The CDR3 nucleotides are TGTGCCAGCAGTTCTACTAGCGGGAGACAGACCCAGTACTTC.

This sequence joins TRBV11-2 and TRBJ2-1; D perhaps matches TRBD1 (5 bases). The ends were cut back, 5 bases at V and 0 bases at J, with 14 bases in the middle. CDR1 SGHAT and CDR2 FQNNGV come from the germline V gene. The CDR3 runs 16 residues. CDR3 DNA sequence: TGTGCCAGCAGCCCCAGGGTGTTTTCCTCCTACAATGAGCAGTTCTTC. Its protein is CASSPRVFSSYNEQFF. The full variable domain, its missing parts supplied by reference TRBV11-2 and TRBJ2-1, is EAGVAQSPRYKIIEKRQSVAFWCNPISGHATLYWYQQILGQGPKLLIQFQNNGVVDDSQLPKDRFSAERLKGVDSTLKIQPAKLEDSAVYLCASSPRVFSSYNEQFFGPGTRLTVL.